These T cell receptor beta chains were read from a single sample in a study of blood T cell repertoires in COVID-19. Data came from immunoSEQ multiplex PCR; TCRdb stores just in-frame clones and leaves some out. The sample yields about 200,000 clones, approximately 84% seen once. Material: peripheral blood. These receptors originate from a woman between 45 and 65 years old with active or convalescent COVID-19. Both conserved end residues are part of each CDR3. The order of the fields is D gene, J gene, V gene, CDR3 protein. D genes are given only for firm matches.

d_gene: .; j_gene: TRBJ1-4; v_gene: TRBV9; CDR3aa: CASSAGETTNEKLFF
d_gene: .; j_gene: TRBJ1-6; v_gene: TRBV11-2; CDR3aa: CASSWGGKDSPLHF
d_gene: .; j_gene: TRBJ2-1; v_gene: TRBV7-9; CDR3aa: CASSLSRTLAENEQFF
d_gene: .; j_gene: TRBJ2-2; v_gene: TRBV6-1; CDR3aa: CASSVQGLANTGELFF
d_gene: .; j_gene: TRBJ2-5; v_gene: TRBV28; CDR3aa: CASSLSSGPTQETQYF
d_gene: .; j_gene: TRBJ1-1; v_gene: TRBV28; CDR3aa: CASTGNTEAFF
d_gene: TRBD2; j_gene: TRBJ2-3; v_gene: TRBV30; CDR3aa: CAWRPSGSGTDTQYF
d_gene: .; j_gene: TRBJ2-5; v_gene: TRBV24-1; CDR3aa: CATSERTLGTQYF
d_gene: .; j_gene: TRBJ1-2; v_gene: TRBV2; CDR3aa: CASKGSDRNYGYTF
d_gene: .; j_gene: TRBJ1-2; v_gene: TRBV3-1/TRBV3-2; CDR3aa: CASSPGGARGYTF
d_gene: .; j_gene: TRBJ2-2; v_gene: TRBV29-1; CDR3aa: CSVGAGELFF
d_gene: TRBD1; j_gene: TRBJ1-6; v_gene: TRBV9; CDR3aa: CASSVADRGGSPLHF
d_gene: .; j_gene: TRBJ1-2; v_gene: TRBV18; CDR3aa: CASSPNLNYGYTF
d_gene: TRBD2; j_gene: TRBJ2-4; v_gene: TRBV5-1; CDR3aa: CASSFGRHDIQYF
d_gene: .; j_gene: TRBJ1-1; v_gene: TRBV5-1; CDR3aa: CASSLGDSVTEAFF
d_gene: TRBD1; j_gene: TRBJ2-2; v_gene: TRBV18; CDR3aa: CASSPRSIGQGGTGELFF
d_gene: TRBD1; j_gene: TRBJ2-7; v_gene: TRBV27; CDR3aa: CASSPPGQRYEQYF
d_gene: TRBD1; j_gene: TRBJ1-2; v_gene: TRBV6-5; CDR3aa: CASSPGTGDYGYTF
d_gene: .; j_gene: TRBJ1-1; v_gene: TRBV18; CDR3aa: CASSPDRRNTEAFF
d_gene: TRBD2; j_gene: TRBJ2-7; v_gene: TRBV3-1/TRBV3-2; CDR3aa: CASSRTSWDEQYF
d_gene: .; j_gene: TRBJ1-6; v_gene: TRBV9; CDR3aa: CASSVAAGNSPLHF
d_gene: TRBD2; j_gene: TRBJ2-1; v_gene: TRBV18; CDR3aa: CASSPLETASGKNEQFF
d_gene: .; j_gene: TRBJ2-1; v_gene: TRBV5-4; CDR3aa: CASSSPTGDSRYNEQFF
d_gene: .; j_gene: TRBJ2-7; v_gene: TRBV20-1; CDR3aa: CSASPLSGAYEQYF
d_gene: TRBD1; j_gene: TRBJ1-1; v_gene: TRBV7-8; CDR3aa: CASSPQGAEAFF
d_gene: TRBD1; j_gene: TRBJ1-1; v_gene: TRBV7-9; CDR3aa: CASSFGTGGTEAFF
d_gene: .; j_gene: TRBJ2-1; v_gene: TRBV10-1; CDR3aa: CASGRGWEQFF
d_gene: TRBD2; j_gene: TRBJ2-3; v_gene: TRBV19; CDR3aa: CASSTKTSGGLDTQYF
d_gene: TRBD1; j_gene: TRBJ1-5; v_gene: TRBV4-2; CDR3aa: CASSQSRGPQPQHF
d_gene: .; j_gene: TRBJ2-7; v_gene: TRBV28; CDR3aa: CASRATDGTSYEQYF
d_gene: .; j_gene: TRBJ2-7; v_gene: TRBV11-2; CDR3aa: CASSFGVGAYEQYF
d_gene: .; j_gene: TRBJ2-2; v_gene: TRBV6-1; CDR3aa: CASSTGSETGELFF
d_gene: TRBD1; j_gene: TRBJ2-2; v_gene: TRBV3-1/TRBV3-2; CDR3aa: CASSLGQISTGELFF
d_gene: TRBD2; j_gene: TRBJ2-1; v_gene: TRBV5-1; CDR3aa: CASSLDGGSLRNEQFF
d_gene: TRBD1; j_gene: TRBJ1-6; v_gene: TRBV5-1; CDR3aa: CASSLAATGINSPLHF
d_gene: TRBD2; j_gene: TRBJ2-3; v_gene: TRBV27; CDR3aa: CASSLLRTSGQRSTDTQYF
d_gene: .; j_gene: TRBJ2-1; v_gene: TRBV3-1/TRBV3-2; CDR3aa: CASSPSFSSYNEQFF
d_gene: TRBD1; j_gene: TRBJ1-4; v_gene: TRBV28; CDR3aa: CASSFPTWGDRDEKLFF